The 18 T cell receptor beta chains below come from one sample, sequenced in a study of early T cells in non-severe SARS-CoV-2 infection. From the 5' RACE reads, TCRdb called clonotypes with MiXCR, one entry per CDR3 protein. This table has about 43,000 distinct CDR3 sequences, approximately 10% appearing once. Sequenced: whole blood. The source of these receptors is an adult who was a healthcare worker with PCR-confirmed SARS-CoV-2 infection or an uninfected control (not recorded which).

This clonotype was counted many times. The chain uses TRBV30 and TRBJ1-2; D uncertain. V lost 0 bases to trimming and J lost 6 bases, with 8 bases between them. The CDR3 sequence is 12 residues long. CDR1 is GTSNPN, CDR2 SVGIG, per germline (reference sequence). The CDR3 coding sequence is TGTGCCTGGAGTGTAATTAGGCATGGCTACACCTTC. Its translation is CAWSVIRHGYTF.

The chain combines TRBV18 with TRBJ1-6; D possibly corresponds to TRBD1 (5 bases). The CDR3 totals 14 residues. Germline CDR1 reads KGHSH; CDR2 reads LQKENI. The ends were cut back, 2 bases at V and 7 bases at J, with 9 bases in the middle. CDR3 coding DNA: TGTGCCAGCTCACCAGGGACCGGGAATTCACCCCTCCACTTT. This translates into CASSPGTGNSPLHF.

This chain uses TRBV7-2 with TRBJ1-1; D not certain. The germline V gene has CDR1 SGHTA and CDR2 FQGNSA. This CDR3 has 14 residues. Trimming took 3 bases from V and 1 from J, leaving 9 bases between them. DNA for the CDR3: TGTGCCAGCAGCTTGTCGCGGGGGAACACTGAAGCTTTCTTT. Translation: CASSLSRGNTEAFF.

The table lists this clonotype with a few counts. The gene calls are TRBV27 and TRBJ1-5; tentative D call: TRBD1 (6 bases). The germline gives CDR1 MNHEY, CDR2 SMNVEV (reference sequence). CDR3 length equals 13 residues. Trimming left V 4 bases short and J 7 bases short, with 11 bases between. The CDR3 spells CASSSGARQPQHF. CDR3 bases: TGTGCCAGCAGTTCAGGGGCTCGGCAGCCCCAGCATTTT.

This clonotype was counted only a few times. The rearrangement uses TRBV2 and TRBJ1-4; 8 bases are a match to TRBD1. Germline V gives CDR1 SNHLY, CDR2 FYNNEI. This CDR3 has 15 amino acids. V lost 6 bases, J lost 2 bases, and 5 bases stayed unmatched. CDR3 sequence reads: CASRRTGTTNEKLFF. The CDR3 DNA sequence: TGTGCCAGCAGACGGACAGGGACCACTAATGAAAAACTGTTTTTT.

This clonotype was found a few times. The chain links TRBV7-2 to TRBJ1-5; 8 nucleotides match TRBD1. The CDR3 extends over 15 amino acids. CDR1 is SGHTA and CDR2 is FQGNSA in the germline V gene. V lost 5 bases, J lost 4 bases, and 7 bases stayed unmatched. The CDR3 protein is CASSPRTGPNQPQHF. The DNA for the CDR3 is TGTGCCAGCAGCCCACGGACAGGGCCAAATCAGCCCCAGCATTTT.

V and J are TRBV7-9 and TRBJ2-5; 7 bases align to TRBD1. With V trimmed by 5 bases and J by 2 bases, 5 bases remained unmatched. There are 14 residues in the CDR3. CDR1 and CDR2 from the germline V gene are SEHNR and FQNEAQ (reference sequence). This CDR3 is CASSKGQRQETQYF. The CDR3 DNA is TGTGCCAGCAGCAAGGGACAGCGACAAGAGACCCAGTACTTC.

This clonotype showed up many times. This chain connects TRBV20-1 to TRBJ2-6, with 9 bases matching TRBD2. Germline V gene data show CDR1 as DFQATT and CDR2 as SNEGSKA (reference sequence). This CDR3 contains 18 residues. With 5 bases clipped from V and 0 bases from J, the junction kept 11 bases outside the gene matches. CDR3 residues: CSAGGEIAGASGANVLTF. CDR3 coding DNA: TGCAGTGCTGGAGGGGAGATAGCGGGAGCCTCTGGGGCCAACGTCCTGACTTTC.

The CDR3 protein is CASSLSARGRVTGELFF. Here the CDR3 DNA reads TGTGCCAGCAGCTTATCGGCCAGGGGGCGCGTCACCGGGGAGCTGTTTTTT. The rearrangement uses TRBV11-1 and TRBJ2-2, with TRBD1 matching over 8 bases. V shed 2 bases, J shed 4 bases, and the junction held 9 bases outside the gene matches. This CDR3 spans 17 amino acids. Germline lookup yields CDR1 SGHAT and CDR2 FQDESV (reference sequence).

The rearrangement joins TRBV5-1 to TRBJ2-7, with 8 bases identical to TRBD1. J was trimmed by 5 bases and V by 6 bases; bases with no gene match: 7. Germline V gives CDR1 SGHRS, CDR2 YFSETQ. This CDR3 is built from 13 residues. In DNA form, the CDR3 reads TGCGCCAGCAACCGGGACAGGATGAACGAGCAGTACTTC. It translates to CASNRDRMNEQYF. The full variable domain, its missing parts supplied by reference TRBV5-1 and TRBJ2-7, is KAGVTQTPRYLIKTRGQQVTLSCSPISGHRSVSWYQQTPGQGLQFLFEYFSETQRNKGNFPGRFSGRQFSNSRSEMNVSTLELGDSALYLCASNRDRMNEQYFGPGTRLTVT.

The rearrangement uses TRBV5-4 and TRBJ1-1; D not certain. V was cut by 4 bases and J by 0 bases, with 7 bases left in between. Germline lookup yields CDR1 SGHNT and CDR2 YYREEE (reference sequence). The CDR3 runs to 13 residues. The CDR3 nucleotides are TGTGCCAGCAGCCTTTACGTGAACACTGAAGCTTTCTTT. Residues: CASSLYVNTEAFF.

This clonotype was seen repeatedly, ten times or more. This chain links TRBV10-3 with TRBJ1-1, with a possible D match to TRBD1 (5 bases). V was trimmed by 6 bases and J by 1 base, leaving 12 bases between them. The CDR3 sequence is 14 residues long. Germline V CDR1 and CDR2: ENHRY, SYGVKD. CDR3 sequence reads: CAIRLGPGNTEAFF. CDR3 nucleotides: TGTGCCATCAGACTGGGACCGGGGAACACTGAAGCTTTCTTT.

This clonotype showed up many times. The V call is TRBV7-2, the J call TRBJ2-6; tentatively, D is TRBD2 (5 bases). Per germline, CDR1 SGHTA and CDR2 FQGNSA. V was trimmed by 5 bases and J by 0 bases, leaving 17 bases between them. CDR3 length: 18 residues. CDR3 in amino acids: CASSPPRTRISGANVLTF. The DNA for the CDR3 is TGTGCCAGCAGCCCACCAAGGACTCGGATCTCTGGGGCCAACGTCCTGACTTTC.

This clonotype was picked up many times. This rearrangement joins TRBV7-7 to TRBJ2-1; the D call may be TRBD1 or TRBD2 (7 bases each). Looked up from germline, CDR1 is SSHAT and CDR2 is FNYEAQ (reference sequence). CDR3 length: 15 residues. Trimming took off 5 bases at V and 5 bases at J, with 16 bases between the two ends. Here the CDR3 reads CASSSWGGQNNEQFF. DNA of the CDR3: TGTGCCAGCAGCAGTTGGGGGGGACAGAACAATGAGCAGTTCTTC.

This clonotype has more than one count but fewer than ten. This chain links TRBV11-2 with TRBJ1-4; no reliable D call. Germline V gene lookup returns CDR1 SGHAT and CDR2 FQNNGV. The CDR3 length is 16 residues. Trimming pared 0 bases from V and 2 bases from J, leaving 10 bases between. The CDR3 region is CASSLDWIGTNEKLFF. CDR3 coding DNA: TGTGCCAGCAGCTTAGATTGGATTGGGACTAATGAAAAACTGTTTTTT.

This clonotype was counted many times. The chain joins TRBV25-1 to TRBJ1-2; 7 bases are a match to TRBD1. In germline, CDR1 is MGHDK, CDR2 SYGVNS. J lost 4 bases, V lost 4 bases, and 6 bases had no gene match. The CDR3 has 14 amino acids. The CDR3 bases are TGTGCCAGCAGTGCCGGGACAGCCGTCTATGGCTACACCTTC. This sequence encodes CASSAGTAVYGYTF.

This clonotype showed up many times. This chain connects TRBV19 to TRBJ1-6; tentative D call: TRBD1 (6 bases). This CDR3 contains 14 residues. Germline V gene lookup returns CDR1 LNHDA and CDR2 SQIVND (reference sequence). The V gene lost 11 bases and the J gene lost 5 bases, with 16 bases spanning the gap. In DNA, the CDR3 is TGTGCCTCCTCAGGGGCGGGCAATAATTCACCCCTCCACTTT. This gives the protein CASSGAGNNSPLHF.

V gene TRBV6-2 or TRBV6-3 combines with J gene TRBJ2-7; 8 nucleotides align to TRBD1. The CDR3 contains 12 residues. Germline CDR1 and CDR2: MNHEY and SVGEGT. With V trimmed by 7 bases and J by 6 bases, 5 bases remained unmatched. CDR3 residues: CASTLTGAEQYF. The CDR3 nucleotides are TGTGCCAGCACCCTGACAGGGGCCGAGCAGTACTTC.